The rows below give T cell receptor beta chains drawn from one sample of a study of siplizumab effects on memory and regulatory T cells. Method: immunoSEQ multiplex PCR; TCRdb's copy keeps in-frame clones and lacks some. This table holds about 120,000 clones, 85% to 95% found once. Sequenced: non-Treg CD4+ T cells sorted from blood. These receptors were taken from a human donor in good health. Each CDR3 is given with its conserved first and last residue. D genes are given only for firm matches. Rows give clone size only sometimes, using once, few, many, or a class for an expanded clone.

>TRBV2|-|TRBJ2-3|-
CASSPPGRTDTQYF
TGTGCCAGCAGTCCCCCGGGACGCACAGATACGCAGTATTTT
>TRBV11-2|TRBD1|TRBJ2-5|-
CASSLTGVQETQYF
TGTGCCAGCAGCTTGACAGGGGTCCAAGAGACCCAGTACTTC
>TRBV9|-|TRBJ2-7|-
CASSVDSGRYEQYF
TGTGCCAGCAGCGTAGATTCGGGTCGTTACGAGCAGTACTTC
>TRBV11-3|TRBD1|TRBJ2-7|-
CASSEAGTVTYEQYF
TGTGCCAGCAGCGAAGCCGGGACAGTAACCTACGAGCAGTACTTC
>TRBV6-5|TRBD1|TRBJ2-1|-
CASSYRQGYNEQFF
TGTGCCAGCAGTTACCGACAGGGTTACAATGAGCAGTTCTTC
>TRBV28|-|TRBJ2-7|-
CASGGRGASYEQYF
TGTGCCAGCGGTGGGCGGGGTGCTTCCTACGAGCAGTACTTC
>TRBV7-3|-|TRBJ1-1|few
CASSADGNTEAFF
TGTGCCAGCAGCGCGGACGGTAACACTGAAGCTTTCTTT
>TRBV7-2|TRBD2|TRBJ2-7|-
CATKTSGGPYEQYF
TGTGCCACCAAGACTAGCGGGGGTCCCTACGAGCAGTACTTC
>TRBV7-2|TRBD2|TRBJ2-1|-
CASSLRGPGLAGGNEQFF
TGTGCCAGCAGCCTTCGAGGACCGGGACTAGCTGGGGGGAATGAGCAGTTCTTC
>TRBV7-3|-|TRBJ1-1|-
CASSLGVSGTEAFF
TGTGCCAGCAGCTTAGGGGTTTCGGGTACTGAAGCTTTCTTT